This T cell receptor (beta chain) is drawn from a study of identical twins. This clonotype was seen a few times. TCRdb re-analysed the 5' RACE reads in MiXCR, keeping a single row per CDR3 protein. Here the sample spans fewer than 900,000 distinct CDR3 sequences, 15% to 20% being singletons. The CDR3 covers 11 residues. Germline values: CDR1 SGDLS, CDR2 YYNGEE. Trimming shortened V by 0 bases and J by 10 bases, and 5 bases separated the two germline ends. These same data were also listed under a study on T cells expressing NK-cell markers.

The chain links TRBV9 to TRBJ2-1; no firm D call. The material sequenced was PBMCs. This receptor was taken from a woman aged 18-35 years in good health. Here the CDR3 DNA reads TGTGCCAGCAGCGTAGAGGGCGAGCAGTTCTTC. This codes for CASSVEGEQFF.